Shown below are 24 T cell receptor beta chains from a single sample sequenced in a study of T cell responses to AZD1222 COVID-19 vaccine. Sequencing was performed with immunoSEQ multiplex PCR; in TCRdb, only in-frame clones are kept and a portion is missing. This table has 150,000 to 200,000 clones, 85% to 95% appearing once. Sequenced here: peripheral blood, sampled on day 0 of AZD1222 vaccination. These receptor sequences come from an adult in good health.

A single count supports this clone. This rearrangement joins TRBV25-1 to TRBJ1-2; D is possibly TRBD1 (5 bases). Trimming removed 0 bases from V and 5 bases from J, with 7 bases in between. The CDR3 consists of 13 residues. Germline lookup yields CDR1 MGHDK and CDR2 SYGVNS. CDR3 DNA: TGTGCCAGCAGTGAATATAGGGGTTATGGCTACACCTTC. Amino acid sequence: CASSEYRGYGYTF.

The rearrangement links TRBV19 to TRBJ1-1, with D possibly being TRBD1 (5 bases). The CDR3 contains 12 residues. Trimming took 9 bases from V and 5 from J, leaving 13 bases between them. Germline V gives CDR1 LNHDA, CDR2 SQIVND (reference sequence). CDR3 sequence reads: CASSLRGTEAFF. Here the CDR3 DNA reads TGTGCCAGCAGTCTCCGGGGGACTGAAGCTTTCTTT.

V gene TRBV10-1 combines with J gene TRBJ2-2; TRBD1 aligns across 8 bases. The germline V gene has CDR1 WNHNN and CDR2 SYGVQD (reference sequence). The CDR3 spans 19 residues. V shed 0 bases and J 7 bases; nucleotides not matched to a gene: 16. The CDR3: CASSESSRGPRGFSGELFF. The DNA of the CDR3 is TGCGCCAGCAGTGAGTCGTCCAGGGGGCCGCGCGGGTTCAGCGGGGAGCTGTTTTTT.

This clone was detected many times. The chain is built from TRBV27 and TRBJ1-2; D call uncertain. V lost 8 bases and J 2 bases, leaving 15 bases between the germline ends. Germline V CDR1 and CDR2: MNHEY, SMNVEV (reference sequence). The CDR3 contains 14 residues. The CDR3 reads CASWSGESNYGYTF. CDR3 DNA sequence: TGTGCCAGCTGGTCCGGGGAGTCAAACTATGGCTACACCTTC.

This chain connects TRBV5-1 to TRBJ2-3; D is uncertain. Trimming left V 3 bases short and J 5 bases short, with 16 bases between. From germline, CDR1 is SGHRS and CDR2 YFSETQ. This CDR3 spans 15 amino acids. The CDR3 DNA is TGCGCCAGCAGCTCCCGACTTGCCATGGGAGATACGCAGTATTTT. Translating it yields CASSSRLAMGDTQYF.

The V and J genes are TRBV5-5 and TRBJ1-1; D is unclear. The CDR3 is made up of 13 amino acids. V lost 3 bases, J lost 1 base, and 7 bases lay in between. Per the germline V gene, CDR1 is SGHKS and CDR2 is YYEKEE (reference sequence). This chain's CDR3 is CASSYVGNTEAFF. The DNA for the CDR3 is TGTGCCAGCAGCTACGTCGGGAACACTGAAGCTTTCTTT.

The CDR3 coding sequence is TGCGCCAGCAGCCAAGAACCCAGGGGAAGAGAGACCCAGTACTTC. It specifies CASSQEPRGRETQYF. V usage is TRBV4-1 and J usage is TRBJ2-5; TRBD1 might be the D (6 bases). From germline, CDR1 is MGHRA and CDR2 YSYEKL. Trimming removed 0 bases from V and 4 bases from J, with 12 bases in between. This CDR3 region has 15 residues.

The gene calls are TRBV12-5 and TRBJ1-2; 7 nucleotides line up with TRBD1. V lost 8 bases, J lost 3 bases, and 3 bases stayed unmatched. Looked up from germline, CDR1 is LGHNT and CDR2 is FRNRAP. The CDR3 runs to 12 residues. In nucleotides, the CDR3 is TGTGCTAGTTCACAGGGGCACTATGGCTACACCTTC. It is translated as CASSQGHYGYTF.

The V call is TRBV6-9, the J call TRBJ1-5, with D hard to call. This CDR3 is 13 amino acids long. Trimming removed 2 bases at V and 2 bases at J, with 4 bases between. Germline V gives CDR1 MNHGY, CDR2 SVAAGI. CDR3 bases: TGTGCCAGCAGTTATGCGGGCAATCAGCCCCAGCATTTT. This codes for CASSYAGNQPQHF.

The chain couples TRBV19 to TRBJ2-3; 7 bases map to TRBD2. There are 15 residues in the CDR3. Losses at the gene ends were 5 bases for V and 2 bases for J; bases not matched to a gene: 7. Germline lookup yields CDR1 LNHDA and CDR2 SQIVND (reference sequence). The CDR3 loop is CASSPSSGYTDTQYF. CDR3 in DNA: TGTGCCAGTAGTCCTTCTAGCGGTTACACAGATACGCAGTATTTT. Full variable domain (missing parts from reference TRBV19 and TRBJ2-3): DGGITQSPKYLFRKEGQNVTLSCEQNLNHDAMYWYRQDPGQGLRLIYYSQIVNDFQKGDIAEGYSVSREKKESFPLTVTSAQKNPTAFYLCASSPSSGYTDTQYFGPGTRLTVL.

The genes are TRBV13 and TRBJ1-2, with 9 bases fitting TRBD1. V shed 2 bases and J 7 bases; nucleotides not matched to a gene: 11. Germline V gene sequence: CDR1 PRHDT, CDR2 FYEKMQ (reference sequence). The CDR3 covers 16 residues. The CDR3 nucleotides are TGTGCCAGCAGCTTACTGAAGGGACAGGGACTAGGTGGCTACACCTTC. Residues: CASSLLKGQGLGGYTF.

The V call is TRBV7-6, the J call TRBJ1-4; maybe TRBD1 (5 bases). Germline V CDR1 and CDR2: SGHVS, FNYEAQ. The germline V and J ends were trimmed by 4 bases and 6 bases, with 15 bases remaining between them. This CDR3 spans 15 amino acids. In DNA form, the CDR3 reads TGTGCCAGCAGCTCCAGGGACCCGGGAGATGAAAAACTGTTTTTT. It encodes CASSSRDPGDEKLFF.

The genes are TRBV14 and TRBJ2-1; D is ambiguous. V shed 3 bases and J shed 6 bases, with 12 bases lying between them. The CDR3 is made up of 14 amino acids. CDR1 SGHDN and CDR2 FVKESK come from the germline V gene. The CDR3 loop is CASSHDWMGNEQFF. The CDR3 nucleotides read TGTGCCAGCAGCCATGACTGGATGGGCAATGAGCAGTTCTTC.

J is TRBJ1-1 and V is TRBV2; maybe TRBD1 (5 bases). The CDR3 has 12 amino acids. V was clipped by 6 bases and J by 11 bases, with 16 bases between them. CDR1 and CDR2 from the germline V gene are SNHLY and FYNNEI. In DNA form, the CDR3 reads TGTGCCAGCAGGCCCTGGGGGGGTCACGCTTTCTTT. Translating it yields CASRPWGGHAFF.

V is TRBV2 and J is TRBJ1-2; possibly TRBD1 for D (5 bases). CDR1 is SNHLY, CDR2 FYNNEI, per germline. V lost 6 bases, J lost 4 bases, and 15 bases lay in between. This CDR3 is built from 14 residues. DNA of the CDR3: TGTGCCAGCAGACAGGACCCAGGACCCTATGGCTACACCTTC. It specifies CASRQDPGPYGYTF.

This rearrangement joins TRBV5-4 to TRBJ2-1; the D gene is possibly TRBD1 (5 bases). There are 14 residues in the CDR3. Germline-derived CDR1 and CDR2 are SGHNT and YYREEE (reference sequence). Between the trimmed V and J ends, which lost 4 bases and 11 bases, there was a span of 19 bases. CDR3 nucleotides: TGTGCCAGCAGCCCCATGGGGCGGACAAATAAGCAGTTCTTC. This gives the protein CASSPMGRTNKQFF.

The rearrangement uses TRBV4-1 and TRBJ1-5; D gene unclear. Germline V gene sequence: CDR1 MGHRA, CDR2 YSYEKL. Trimming took off 4 bases at V and 9 bases at J, with 22 bases between the two ends. There are 16 residues in the CDR3. The CDR3 DNA is TGCGCCAGCAGCCGGCCCGAAAAAGGTTTAGGGTGGCCCCAGCATTTT. This translates into CASSRPEKGLGWPQHF.

This chain links TRBV5-1 with TRBJ1-3; D is undetermined. Germline lookup yields CDR1 SGHRS and CDR2 YFSETQ. V shed 1 base and J shed 0 bases, with 5 bases lying between them. The CDR3 spans 14 residues. The CDR3 here is CASSLSDSGNTIYF. CDR3 bases: TGCGCCAGCAGCTTGTCGGACTCTGGAAACACCATATATTTT.

The CDR3 loop is CATSRGMRGFGELFF. The CDR3, as DNA: TGTGCCACCAGCAGAGGAATGAGGGGATTTGGGGAGCTGTTTTTT. The chain employs TRBV15 and TRBJ2-2; either TRBD1 or TRBD2 may supply D (5 bases each). Deletions cut 1 base from V and 8 bases from J, with 14 bases between. Germline CDR1 is LNHNV and CDR2 is YYDKDF (reference sequence). The CDR3 is 15 residues long.

This chain joins TRBV7-2 and TRBJ2-1; 11 bases agree with TRBD2. Trimming cost V 7 bases and J 7 bases; bases outside gene matches: 12. Germline V gene lookup returns CDR1 SGHTA and CDR2 FQGNSA. This CDR3 is 16 amino acids long. The CDR3 loop is CASIDHSGRAGNEQFF. The CDR3 coding sequence is TGTGCCAGCATCGACCATAGCGGGAGGGCCGGAAATGAGCAGTTCTTC.

The CDR3 region is CASGFFSDYGYTF. In nucleotides, the CDR3 is TGTGCTAGTGGTTTTTTTTCCGACTATGGCTACACCTTC. The rearrangement links TRBV12-5 to TRBJ1-2; D gene unclear. The CDR3 is 13 amino acids. V was pared by 3 bases and J by 3 bases, with 8 bases between. The germline V gene encodes CDR1 LGHNT and CDR2 FRNRAP.

This clone was seen just once. V and J are TRBV4-2 and TRBJ1-2; D is possibly TRBD1 (5 bases). Germline V gene sequence: CDR1 LGHNA, CDR2 YNFKEQ. Trimming took 0 bases from V and 2 from J, leaving 10 bases between them. The CDR3 consists of 15 residues. The chain's CDR3 is CASSQDLRGNYGYTF. The CDR3 bases are TGTGCCAGCAGCCAAGATCTTCGGGGCAACTATGGCTACACCTTC.

The chain is built from TRBV5-1 and TRBJ1-2; D is undetermined. CDR1 is SGHRS and CDR2 is YFSETQ in the germline V gene. V was pared by 0 bases and J by 7 bases, with 19 bases between. The CDR3 covers 16 residues. The DNA of the CDR3 is TGCGCCAGCAGCTTGGCTAGTAATTTACGGGTTGGTGGCTACACCTTC. Its protein is CASSLASNLRVGGYTF.

This clone was detected only a few times. The chain employs TRBV18 and TRBJ1-4, with a tentative D call TRBD1 (6 bases). The V end lost 6 bases, the J end lost 1 base, and 15 bases lay between the germline ends. In germline, CDR1 is KGHSH, CDR2 LQKENI. CDR3 size: 16 residues. The CDR3 sequence: CASSLLEGVTNEKLFF. In nucleotides, the CDR3 is TGTGCCAGCTCTCTGTTAGAGGGGGTAACTAATGAAAAACTGTTTTTT. The full variable domain, with the rest looked up from reference TRBV18 and TRBJ1-4, is NAGVMQNPRHLVRRRGQEARLRCSPMKGHSHVYWYRQLPEEGLKFMVYLQKENIIDESGMPKERFSAEFPKEGPSILRIQQVVRGDSAAYFCASSLLEGVTNEKLFFGSGTQLSVL.